This T cell receptor beta chain was obtained from a study of regulatory T cells in long-lasting Graves disease (dated by TCRdb to about 2021). General notes on the study: In the newly diagnosed Graves' disease group, patients had been taking antithyroid drugs for less than 3 months. Patients with persistent Graves' disease were compared with patients with newly diagnosed Graves' disease using TCR sequencing and RNA sequencing of peripheral blood. The study was registered as a clinical trial and conducted in China. A total of about 33 samples were covered by TCR sequencing, comprising some 13 persistent and around 20 newly diagnosed Graves' disease patients. General findings and caveats noted by the study authors: Sequencing and analysis were restricted to the TCR beta chain. Compared with newly diagnosed patients, persistent Graves' disease patients had lower TCR Shannon entropy and fewer highly expanded clones, which suggests clonal expansion. The small sample size was acknowledged by the authors as a limitation that may reduce accuracy. Persistent disease showed preferential use of TRBV28, TRBJ1-2 and TRBJ2-5, whereas newly diagnosed disease favored TRBV20-1 and TRBJ2-1. The study examined only peripheral blood because the primary lesion, thyroid tissue, could not be accessed. Patients with persistent disease shared more public clonotypes (about 2,900) than newly diagnosed patients did (966).

The label giving this sample's time point can be read as: newly diagnosed GD, antithyroid drugs for less than 3 months. RNA was extracted from PBMCs in TRIzol for both TCR sequencing and RNA sequencing. The diagnosis of Graves' disease was made according to American Thyroid Association guidelines. The patients came from an endocrinology department in Xi'an, China. Each patient gave 7.5 to 10 milliliters of peripheral blood, collected in an EDTA anticoagulant tube. PBMCs were isolated by Ficoll Paque Plus density gradient separation without further T cell sorting. An Agilent 2100 Bioanalyzer and agarose gel were used to check RNA quality, and a NanoDrop 2000 was used to measure RNA concentration. With respect to this clonotype: The antigen it recognizes is unknown. It has no much larger one-base neighbor in the sample; base qualities were not kept.

The library was prepared using multiplex PCR. Instrument used: Illumina HiSeq 4000. To build TCR beta libraries, CDR3 regions were amplified by Arm-PCR using iRepertoire HTBI primers. Gel purification was performed on PCR products prior to sequencing. Concerning the study's data processing: Across samples, around 62 TRBV and over 11 TRBJ segments were identified and used for gene usage analysis of CDR3 amino acid clonotypes. COPE and FqMerger were used to merge filtered high-quality paired reads into contigs. BLAST was used to align contigs to the IMGT TRBV, TRBD and TRBJ reference genes, and CDR3 was defined following IMGT. Any clonotype with a frequency above 0.1% was counted as a highly expanded clone. Repertoire diversity was measured by Shannon entropy, and V-J evenness by the Gini coefficient. A clonotype was considered public if more than one individual shared it. TCRdb reran the public reads through fastp at Q25 and MiXCR, keeping productive beta chains. Rows merge per CDR3 protein into single entries with the most common DNA and genes. The V and J calls follow TCRdb's processing rather than the paper's. This sample holds about 430,000 distinct CDR3 sequences; approximately 15% were observed only once. About 7.6% of the sample belongs to the ten largest clones.

Between the V and J ends, shortened by 5 bases and 5 bases respectively, the junction contains 15 bases. The cysteine opens and the phenylalanine closes a CDR3 of 14 amino acids. Only the CDR3 region is kept as DNA, spanning 42 bases read in frame from base 1. CDR1 SGHNT and CDR2 YENEEA were looked up in the germline V gene. The same sample was also used in a study of T cells in Graves' hyperthyroidism and ophthalmopathy. As that second paper reports: Stable Graves' hyperthyroidism was defined as the absence of progression to ophthalmopathy over 18 months of follow-up. Hyperthyroidism patients were aged 18 to 65 years and newly diagnosed, with disease duration of less than 2 months. The study excluded patients with uncontrolled infections, other autoimmune diseases, pregnancy or lactation. Clinical symptoms, serum thyroxine and TRAb, thyroid ultrasound, and orbital computed tomography formed the basis for the diagnoses. The TCR CDR3 was subjected to a first round of RT-PCR using the HTBI primer set and the Qiagen OneStep RT-PCR kit. Most expanded thyroid clonotypes (frequency above 0.001) were also found in blood, which suggests that blood repertoires may mirror thyroid immune responses. A model built on a 13 V-J signature distinguished ophthalmopathy from stable hyperthyroidism, reaching around 90% sensitivity and around 81% specificity in cross-validation and 80%/75% in testing. In validation, the model predicted progression to ophthalmopathy a median of about 6.8 months before onset, with approximately 68% sensitivity and more than 72% specificity. To identify distinguishing TCR V-J signatures, a discovery cohort of about 95 patients was used, comprising approximately 40 with Graves' ophthalmopathy and around 60 with stable Graves' hyperthyroidism. An independent validation cohort of about 20 hyperthyroidism patients and approximately 16 patients who later progressed to ophthalmopathy tested prospective prediction of ophthalmopathy. The 75 to 100 discovery patients were randomly divided into training and test sets at a 7:3 ratio. Thyroid tissue and blood T-cell repertoires from six Graves' hyperthyroidism patients were also compared in the study. Following sampling, methimazole starting at 30 mg daily was given to hyperthyroidism patients, and high-dose intravenous methylprednisolone was given to ophthalmopathy patients. The libraries were constructed in a second round of multiplex PCR and then size-selected and purified. Libraries were sequenced paired-end with 100 bp reads on an Illumina HiSeq2000. SOAPnuke was used to process the raw data, with reads discarded if the reads contained adapters or uncalled bases, had a mean Phred below 15, or lacked an exact constant-primer or identifier match. COPE v1.2.5 was used to merge the high-quality paired reads, and each unique nucleotide sequence was defined as a clonotype. MiTCR v1.1 was used to align the clonotypes against IMGT TRBV, TRBD and TRBJ reference segments. Only V-J combinations with frequency above 0.0001, covering about 99% of repertoires, were analysed. A TCS score was defined as the ratio of F50 (clonal expansion) to E x V (chaos), with BLOSUM62-based TCRdist applied between CDR3 peptides within each V-J. Welch's t-statistics and random forest reduced around 520 V-J features to 10 to 15, which were used in a naive Bayes classifier (R e1071). Sample size was not statistically predetermined, and blinding of investigators to group allocation was not performed. The paper describes TCR Vbeta CDR3 sequencing of around 130 peripheral blood samples, made up of under 50 ophthalmopathy patients, roughly 80 hyperthyroidism patients and 17 progressor patients.

The chain is encoded by TRBV11-3 joined to TRBJ2-5; the best D guess is TRBD1, with 6 bases matching. Material: peripheral blood mononuclear cells (PBMCs), obtained at new diagnosis, from a patient treated with antithyroid drugs. This sequence was found in a woman in her forties with Graves disease. Donor details come from another sample of the same person, matched by shared clones. The CDR3 amino acid sequence is: CASSKTTGWETQYF. The nucleotide sequence is TGTGCCAGCAGCAAGACAACAGGGTGGGAGACCCAGTACTTC.